This TCR beta chain was identified during a study of memory CD4+ T cells and cytomegalovirus serostatus. Looking at the study overall: Of the healthy Belgian adults, several were CMV seropositive and fewer than 30 seronegative.

This clone was detected only once. The assay was immunoSEQ multiplex PCR, and TCRdb's table has in-frame clones only and misses some. The sample lists about 75,000 clones, under 80% occurring once. CDR3 size: 15 residues. V shed 0 bases and J shed 0 bases, with 9 bases lying between them. Germline V lookup: CDR1 SGHRS, CDR2 YFSETQ. The sort gate was single viable CD3+CD4+CD8-CD45RO+ cells for memory CD4+ T cells. The receptor was isolated from an adult in good health and CMV-seropositive. The sequencing input was memory CD4+ T cells from blood. The chain employs TRBV5-1 and TRBJ1-1; D gene ambiguous. CDR3 bases: TGCGCCAGCAGCTTGGTCACGTCCCTGAACACTGAAGCTTTCTTT. This sequence encodes CASSLVTSLNTEAFF.